This T cell receptor beta chain is from a study of CD8 T cells in Susac syndrome. Under recently defined diagnostic criteria, the patients with Susac syndrome qualified as having definite or probable disease. The TEMRA cells underwent FACS enrichment, while the CD8+ and CD4+ T cells underwent negative isolation. On this clonotype: One end of the junction fails to match germline, which may point to a read error.

The RNA input was about 0.45 to 1 ug, and it was reverse transcribed with random hexamers. Amplification of TCR beta CDR3 used immunoSEQ multiplex PCR across 54 Vbeta and 13 Jbeta. TCRdb reprocessed the immunoSEQ multiplex PCR reads with MiXCR, giving one entry per CDR3 protein. Here the sample spans some 190,000 distinct CDR3 sequences, approximately 94% being singletons. The specimen sequenced was CD4+ T cells from PBMCs. The clonotype originates from a human donor with Susac syndrome.

CDR3 sequence (DNA): TGCAGTGCTAGACCGGGACAGGGGCTATATGGCCACACCTTC. Encoded protein: CSARPGQGLYGHTF. The gene calls are TRBV20-1 and TRBJ1-2, with 10 bases matching TRBD1. CDR1 and CDR2 from the germline V gene are DFQATT and SNEGSKA (reference sequence). The CDR3 is made up of 14 amino acids.